This is a list of T cell receptor beta chains from one sample in a study of shared clonotypes between healthy human individuals. Profiled with immunoSEQ multiplex PCR; TCRdb holds only in-frame clones, not every one. Here the sample spans about 700,000 clones, roughly 94% being singletons. The specimen was naive CD8+ T cells sorted from blood. These receptors were obtained from a man aged 30-40 years in good health. CDR3s include the opening cysteine and the closing phenylalanine or tryptophan. Each record gives: J gene, V gene, D gene, clone size, CDR3 DNA, CDR3 protein. The D gene is left open where the match is weak. Some rows mark clone size as missing; the rest say once, few, many or name a class of expanded clone.

>TRBJ2-4|TRBV6-6|-|once
TGTGCCAGCAAACTACCGGGGCGAGGAGACATTCAGTACTTC
CASKLPGRGDIQYF
>TRBJ1-5|TRBV5-6|-|-
TGTGCCAGCAGCTTGTTGAAGGGTCAGCCCCAGCATTTT
CASSLLKGQPQHF
>TRBJ1-1|TRBV7-9|-|-
TGTGCCAGCAGCTTACAGGGAAACACTGAAGCTTTCTTT
CASSLQGNTEAFF
>TRBJ2-3|TRBV7-8|TRBD2|-
TGTGCCAGCAGCTTAGGCGGGGTGGCTAGCGGGACAGATACGCAGTATTTT
CASSLGGVASGTDTQYF
>TRBJ1-5|TRBV28|-|-
TGTGCCAGCAGTTTTATAGGGGTCGGAAATCAGCCCCAGCATTTT
CASSFIGVGNQPQHF
>TRBJ2-1|TRBV7-6|-|-
TGTGCCAGCAGCTACGGGACCTACAATGAGCAGTTCTTC
CASSYGTYNEQFF
>TRBJ2-5|TRBV28|-|-
TGTGCCAGCAGTTTACCTGAAGGACACAACCAAGAGACCCAGTACTTC
CASSLPEGHNQETQYF
>TRBJ1-1|TRBV4-1|-|-
TGCGCCAGCAGCCAATCTACCGGACCTGGGACGGTTGGGTTAGATCCTGAAGCTTTCTTT
CASSQSTGPGTVGLDPEAFF
>TRBJ2-1|TRBV27|-|-
TGTGCCAGCAGTAGGTACAATGAGCAGTTCTTC
CASSRYNEQFF
>TRBJ2-5|TRBV7-9|TRBD1|-
TGTGCCAGCAGCTTAGTACAGGGGGGTCTCCAAGAGACCCAGTACTTC
CASSLVQGGLQETQYF
>TRBJ2-5|TRBV7-3|TRBD2|-
TGTGCCAGCAGACCCAACCCCCCTACTAGCGCCGAGTACCAAGAGACCCAGTACTTC
CASRPNPPTSAEYQETQYF
>TRBJ1-1|TRBV7-8|-|once
TGTGCCAGCAGCTTAGGCAGGGGGAACACTGAAGCTTTCTTT
CASSLGRGNTEAFF
>TRBJ2-3|TRBV5-5|TRBD2|-
TGTGCCAGCAGCACCCCTAGCGGGAGGACCACAGATACGCAGTATTTT
CASSTPSGRTTDTQYF
>TRBJ2-5|TRBV27|-|-
TGTGCCAGCAGTTTTAGTGGGGCGCAAGAGACCCAGTACTTC
CASSFSGAQETQYF
>TRBJ2-4|TRBV28|-|-
TGTGCCAGCAGTTTGCCAGAGTGGGTGCAGTACTTC
CASSLPEWVQYF
>TRBJ2-2|TRBV11-2|-|-
TGTGCCAGCAGCCCCAACCTCCGGGTCGGGGAGCTGTTTTTT
CASSPNLRVGELFF
>TRBJ1-1|TRBV9|-|-
TGTGCCAGCAACTCAGAGGGGCACAACACTGAAGCTTTCTTT
CASNSEGHNTEAFF
>TRBJ2-7|TRBV7-2|-|-
TGTGCCAGCAGCTTGGGCGAATCTCTCTACGAGCAGTACTTC
CASSLGESLYEQYF
>TRBJ2-3|TRBV5-1|TRBD2|-
TGCGCCAGCAGCCGTATCCCCGGGACTAGCGGGGCTAGCACAGATACGCAGTATTTT
CASSRIPGTSGASTDTQYF
>TRBJ2-1|TRBV11-3|-|-
TGTGCCAGCAGCCCCGGGGACGGCGAGCAGTTCTTC
CASSPGDGEQFF
>TRBJ2-3|TRBV11-2|-|once
TGTGCCAGCAGCTATTACGCGGATACGCAGTATTTT
CASSYYADTQYF
>TRBJ1-2|TRBV25-1|-|-
TGTGCCAGCAGTGATCTAGGGGCCGTAAACTATGGCTACACCTTC
CASSDLGAVNYGYTF
>TRBJ2-5|TRBV28|-|-
TGTGCCAGCAGTTTGGCGACAGCCCAAGAGACCCAGTACTTC
CASSLATAQETQYF
>TRBJ2-3|TRBV27|-|-
TGTGCCAGCCAGGACGGTGCGGGATTGAGCACAGATACGCAGTATTTT
CASQDGAGLSTDTQYF
>TRBJ1-2|TRBV7-2|-|-
TGTGCCAGCAGTTTGAAAATGCTTTACAGACTATCCTATGGCTACACCTTC
CASSLKMLYRLSYGYTF
>TRBJ2-1|TRBV6-1|-|-
TGTGCCAGCACGGGAGCTCCCTACAATGAGCAGTTCTTC
CASTGAPYNEQFF